This T cell receptor beta chain was sequenced during a study of response to subunit inactivated influenza vaccine. Whole-study findings and limits: That few new T cells are recruited by each seasonal influenza vaccination was the authors' suggestion.

This clonotype was recorded many times. The antigen remains unidentified. Via MiXCR, TCRdb re-called the RT-PCR reads, giving one row per CDR3 protein. The sample includes under 950,000 distinct CDR3 sequences, 21% of them seen just once. CDR3 size: 13 residues. The germline CDR1 and CDR2 sequences are ENHRY and SYGVKD. The V gene lost 3 bases and the J gene lost 2 bases, with 6 bases spanning the gap. The source of this sequence is a man aged 45-65 years who received an inactivated influenza vaccine. Material: PBMCs from blood, obtained around 5 days after vaccination. The chain joins TRBV10-3 to TRBJ2-3; unclear D gene. The CDR3: CAISDGDTDTQYF. The DNA of the CDR3 is TGTGCCATCAGTGATGGGGACACAGATACGCAGTATTTT.